The 32 T cell receptor beta chains in this list originate from one sample, sequenced in a study of blood T cell repertoires in COVID-19. Profiling relied on immunoSEQ multiplex PCR, and the TCRdb table lists in-frame clones only, not all of them. This sample yields about 50,000 clones, of which 90% are seen a single time; less than 10% belongs to the top ten. The sample taken for sequencing was peripheral blood. The receptors originated from a woman of 80 years or more with acute or convalescent COVID-19.

In its sample, this clone was seen once. V is TRBV5-6 and J is TRBJ2-7, with D perhaps TRBD2 (6 bases). This CDR3 spans 14 amino acids. The ends were cut back, 5 bases at V and 2 bases at J, with 14 bases in the middle. Germline V gene lookup returns CDR1 SGHDT and CDR2 YYEEEE. CDR3 nucleotides: TGTGCCAGCAGTCCCGGGACTTACGCCTACGAGCAGTACTTC. Protein: CASSPGTYAYEQYF.

The chain is built from TRBV7-9 and TRBJ2-1, with 12 nucleotides matching TRBD2. Trimming removed 4 bases from V and 4 bases from J; junction bases left unmatched: 8. Germline CDR1 SEHNR, CDR2 FQNEAQ (reference sequence). The CDR3 loop spans 17 amino acids. CDR3 sequence (DNA): TGTGCCAGCAGCTCCCCTAGCGGGAGGGCGATTTACAATGAGCAGTTCTTC. This gives the protein CASSSPSGRAIYNEQFF. Based on the CDR3 plus reference TRBV7-9 and TRBJ2-1, the full variable domain is DTGVSQNPRHKITKRGQNVTFRCDPISEHNRLYWYRQTLGQGPEFLTYFQNEAQLEKSRLLSDRFSAERPKGSFSTLEIQRTEQGDSAMYLCASSSPSGRAIYNEQFFGPGTRLTVL.

This clone showed up just once. The CDR3 region has the DNA TGTGCCAGCAGTGACCAGGGGTTGACAGATACGCAGTATTTT. Translating gives CASSDQGLTDTQYF. The V call is TRBV6-1, the J call TRBJ2-3; D perhaps matches TRBD1 (6 bases). Trimming left V 3 bases short and J 3 bases short, with 10 bases between. CDR1 is MNHNS and CDR2 is SASEGT in the germline V gene. The CDR3 sequence is 14 residues long.

The rearrangement links TRBV7-3 to TRBJ2-1; TRBD2 is a possible D gene (6 bases). The CDR3 has 13 amino acids. Germline values: CDR1 SGHTA, CDR2 FQGTGA. V lost 3 bases and J lost 10, with 13 bases in between. The CDR3 DNA is TGTGCCAGCAGCTTCACGAGTGGGGGGGAGCAGTTCTTC. Its translation: CASSFTSGGEQFF.

The V and J genes are TRBV6-6 and TRBJ2-2; TRBD1 matches at 10 bases. Trimming removed 5 bases from V and 5 bases from J; junction bases left unmatched: 2. The CDR3 contains 14 residues. Germline V gives CDR1 MNHNY, CDR2 SVGAGI (reference sequence). The CDR3 loop reads CASSRDRGTGELFF. DNA for the CDR3: TGTGCCAGCAGTCGGGACAGGGGAACCGGGGAGCTGTTTTTT.

The V call is TRBV10-3, the J call TRBJ2-2, with TRBD1 as a possible D gene (6 bases). The V end lost 7 bases, the J end lost 0 bases, and 15 bases lay between the germline ends. Germline CDR1 and CDR2: ENHRY and SYGVKD. The CDR3 length is 16 residues. The CDR3 sequence is CAITPGRTANTGELFF. The CDR3, as DNA: TGTGCCATCACTCCGGGGCGGACAGCGAACACCGGGGAGCTGTTTTTT.

The CDR3 DNA sequence: TGTGCCAGCAGTGAATTTAGGGGCGGGGCAGATACGCAGTATTTT. As protein: CASSEFRGGADTQYF. The genes are TRBV2 and TRBJ2-3, with a weak D call TRBD2 (6 bases). The V gene lost 2 bases and the J gene lost 4 bases, with 13 bases spanning the gap. CDR1 is SNHLY, CDR2 FYNNEI, per germline. This CDR3 is built from 15 residues.

The J gene is TRBJ2-7, the V gene TRBV6-2 or TRBV6-3, with 11 nucleotides matching TRBD2. Germline CDR1 is MNHEY and CDR2 is SVGEGT. Trimming cost V 2 bases and J 2 bases; bases outside gene matches: 11. The CDR3 covers 18 residues. CDR3 DNA sequence: TGTGCCAGCAGTTACCGCGACAAACTAGCGGGAGAACCCTACGAGCAGTACTTC. It encodes CASSYRDKLAGEPYEQYF.

V is TRBV5-4 and J is TRBJ2-7; tentative D call: TRBD2 (5 bases). This CDR3 comprises 14 residues. CDR1 and CDR2 from the germline V gene are SGHNT and YYREEE (reference sequence). Trimming took 0 bases from V and 6 from J, leaving 13 bases between them. For the CDR3, the DNA is TGTGCCAGCAGCTTGGTAGAAGAGGGTCGCGAGCAGTACTTC. Translating gives CASSLVEEGREQYF.

This chain links TRBV11-2 with TRBJ1-1, with D possibly TRBD1 on 6 matching bases. Germline V gene lookup returns CDR1 SGHAT and CDR2 FQNNGV. The CDR3 has 14 amino acids. Trimming cost V 8 bases and J 3 bases, with 16 bases left between them. The CDR3 spells CASSFAGGDTEAFF. In nucleotides, the CDR3 is TGTGCCAGCTCCTTCGCTGGGGGCGACACTGAAGCTTTCTTT.

The gene calls are TRBV7-6 and TRBJ2-1, with 8 bases lining up with TRBD2. Germline V lookup: CDR1 SGHVS, CDR2 FNYEAQ. The CDR3 is made up of 16 amino acids. V shed 5 bases, J shed 2 bases, and the junction held 8 bases outside the gene matches. In DNA form, the CDR3 reads TGTGCCAGCAGCCGAGACGGGAGGGCCGCCTACAATGAGCAGTTCTTC. Its translation is CASSRDGRAAYNEQFF.

The CDR3 coding sequence is TGTGCCAGCAGCGTCACTAGCGGGAGGGCCCCTGGGGAGCTGTTTTTT. Translation: CASSVTSGRAPGELFF. V and J are TRBV7-9 and TRBJ2-2, with TRBD2 matching over 13 bases. V dropped 5 bases and J dropped 8; count of bases not matched to a gene: 8. The CDR3 is 16 amino acids. The germline gives CDR1 SEHNR, CDR2 FQNEAQ (reference sequence).

This clone appeared a few times. The chain links TRBV30 to TRBJ1-3; D is ambiguous. This CDR3 comprises 11 residues. Looked up from germline, CDR1 is GTSNPN and CDR2 is SVGIG (reference sequence). V was clipped by 5 bases and J by 8 bases, with 10 bases between them. The CDR3 is CAWDNLYTIYF. The DNA for the CDR3 is TGTGCCTGGGACAATTTGTACACCATATATTTT.

As regards this clone: The sample contains more than one DNA sequence encoding this CDR3. This chain joins TRBV5-1 and TRBJ1-5; D is possibly TRBD1 (5 bases). V lost 0 bases to trimming and J lost 1 base, with 8 bases between them. Germline V gene sequence: CDR1 SGHRS, CDR2 YFSETQ. There are 15 residues in the CDR3. In nucleotides, the CDR3 is TGCGCCAGCAGCTTGGGACAGTCAAGCAATCAGCCCCAGCATTTT. This codes for CASSLGQSSNQPQHF.

V and J are TRBV3-1 (or the pseudogene TRBV3-2) and TRBJ2-7; no clear D gene. The germline V and J ends were trimmed by 0 bases and 2 bases, with 14 bases remaining between them. The germline CDR1 and CDR2 sequences are LGHDT and YNNKEL (reference sequence). This CDR3 spans 16 amino acids. CDR3 in DNA: TGTGCCAGCAGCCAAGATATCGGCGCAGGAACCTACGAGCAGTACTTC. This encodes CASSQDIGAGTYEQYF.

The chain uses TRBV24-1 and TRBJ2-6; possibly TRBD1 for D (5 bases). The V and J ends lost 2 bases and 0 bases respectively, with 13 bases between them. This CDR3 has 18 residues. Germline assignment: CDR1 KGHDR and CDR2 SFDVKD. The CDR3 DNA sequence: TGTGCCACCAGTGATTCCAGGGCATATAGCTCTGGGGCCAACGTCCTGACTTTC. Translated, it gives CATSDSRAYSSGANVLTF.

CDR3 loop: CASSEDEVRPQHF. DNA for the CDR3: TGTGCCAGCAGTGAAGACGAGGTACGGCCCCAGCATTTT. The chain couples TRBV2 to TRBJ1-5, with D unclear. Germline V CDR1 and CDR2: SNHLY, FYNNEI. The CDR3 extends over 13 amino acids. Trimming shortened V by 1 base and J by 9 bases, and 10 bases separated the two germline ends.

The chain recombines TRBV6-2 or TRBV6-3 with TRBJ2-1, with D possibly being TRBD1 (7 bases). The germline CDR1 and CDR2 sequences are MNHEY and SVGEGT. V was cut by 4 bases and J by 6 bases, with 16 bases left in between. CDR3 length equals 15 residues. The CDR3 loop reads CASSFSLQGGNEQFF. CDR3 bases: TGTGCCAGCAGTTTTTCCCTGCAGGGGGGCAATGAGCAGTTCTTC.

This rearrangement joins TRBV6-6 to TRBJ2-7, with 9 bases fitting TRBD2. CDR1 is MNHNY and CDR2 is SVGAGI in the germline V gene (reference sequence). J lost 7 bases, V lost 5 bases, and 6 bases had no gene match. The CDR3 length is 13 residues. This CDR3 is CASSISGRLEQYF. In DNA, the CDR3 is TGTGCCAGCAGTATCAGCGGGAGGTTGGAGCAGTACTTC.

V is TRBV12-3 or TRBV12-4 and J is TRBJ1-5; D unresolved. The V and J ends lost 6 bases and 7 bases respectively, with 13 bases between them. This CDR3 spans 13 amino acids. The CDR3 sequence is CASRETTGQPQHF. CDR3 in DNA: TGTGCCAGCAGAGAAACGACGGGGCAGCCCCAGCATTTT.

CDR3: CASSGGGYQPQHF. CDR3 sequence (DNA): TGTGCCAGCAGTGGGGGAGGTTATCAGCCCCAGCATTTT. The rearrangement joins TRBV6-6 to TRBJ1-5, with D possibly TRBD1 on 5 matching bases. Germline V gene lookup returns CDR1 MNHNY and CDR2 SVGAGI (reference sequence). The CDR3 is 13 amino acids. Trimming removed 5 bases from V and 5 bases from J, with 10 bases in between.

The chain is built from TRBV7-9 and TRBJ2-6; the match to TRBD2 covers 10 bases. Per germline, CDR1 SEHNR and CDR2 FQNEAQ (reference sequence). The V gene end was trimmed by 5 bases and the J gene end by 0 bases; junction bases not matched to a gene: 4. There are 17 residues in the CDR3. The CDR3 is CASSPSGGFSGANVLTF. Here the CDR3 DNA reads TGTGCCAGCAGCCCTAGCGGGGGCTTCTCTGGGGCCAACGTCCTGACTTTC. Together with reference TRBV7-9 and TRBJ2-6, the CDR3 gives the full variable domain: DTGVSQNPRHKITKRGQNVTFRCDPISEHNRLYWYRQTLGQGPEFLTYFQNEAQLEKSRLLSDRFSAERPKGSFSTLEIQRTEQGDSAMYLCASSPSGGFSGANVLTFGAGSRLTVL.

CDR3 nucleotides: TGTGCCATCGGCACCCCTCTAGCGGGCCGCTACGAGCAGTACTTC. It encodes CAIGTPLAGRYEQYF. The genes are TRBV10-3 and TRBJ2-7; TRBD2 matches at 8 bases. CDR3 length equals 15 residues. CDR1 and CDR2 (germline): ENHRY, SYGVKD. V lost 8 bases, J lost 3 bases, and 12 bases stayed unmatched.

The chain combines TRBV19 with TRBJ1-2; D may be TRBD1 (5 bases). Per the germline V gene, CDR1 is LNHDA and CDR2 is SQIVND (reference sequence). Between the trimmed V and J ends, which lost 5 bases and 6 bases, there was a span of 16 bases. The CDR3 consists of 14 residues. DNA of the CDR3: TGTGCCAGTAGTCAAGGCCAGGGTTTGAATGGCTACACCTTC. It specifies CASSQGQGLNGYTF.

The chain has TRBV5-1 and TRBJ1-1, with TRBD1 matching 9 bases. Germline CDR1 is SGHRS and CDR2 is YFSETQ. This CDR3 contains 16 residues. V was clipped by 4 bases and J by 0 bases; unmatched bases: 7. CDR3 nucleotides: TGCGCCAGCAGCGCCGGGACAGGGCGGATGAACACTGAAGCTTTCTTT. It specifies CASSAGTGRMNTEAFF.

V and J are TRBV4-1 and TRBJ2-3, with a weak D call TRBD2 (5 bases). Trimming removed 0 bases at V and 0 bases at J, with 7 bases between. The CDR3 spans 15 residues. Germline V gene data show CDR1 as MGHRA and CDR2 as YSYEKL. The CDR3 DNA is TGCGCCAGCAGCCAAGAAGCGGTTAGCACAGATACGCAGTATTTT. Its translation: CASSQEAVSTDTQYF.

The chain uses TRBV7-2 and TRBJ2-3; 10 bases agree with TRBD1. With V trimmed by 7 bases and J by 7 bases, 14 bases remained unmatched. Germline assignment: CDR1 SGHTA and CDR2 FQGNSA. CDR3 length: 16 residues. The CDR3 nucleotides read TGTGCCAGCACCCCCTCACCGGGACAGGGGCTGAATACGCAGTATTTT. It yields the protein CASTPSPGQGLNTQYF.

V and J are TRBV7-3 and TRBJ2-2; perhaps TRBD2 as D (5 bases). The CDR3 totals 12 residues. Looked up from germline, CDR1 is SGHTA and CDR2 is FQGTGA. Trimming stripped 2 bases from V and 9 bases from J, with 7 bases between. CDR3 coding DNA: TGTGCCAGCAGCTTAGGAGGAAGGGAGCTGTTTTTT. Protein product: CASSLGGRELFF.

The chain couples TRBV5-1 to TRBJ2-5, with D perhaps matching TRBD1 (5 bases). CDR1 is SGHRS, CDR2 YFSETQ, per germline. With 0 bases removed from V and 2 bases from J, the gap between germline ends came to 29 bases. This CDR3 region has 21 residues. This chain's CDR3 is CASSLEVGQPRWARAQETQYF. In DNA, the CDR3 is TGCGCCAGCAGCTTGGAGGTGGGTCAGCCCCGGTGGGCCAGGGCTCAAGAGACCCAGTACTTC.

This chain joins TRBV30 and TRBJ1-1, with TRBD1 identical over 12 bases. Germline values: CDR1 GTSNPN, CDR2 SVGIG (reference sequence). The CDR3 totals 14 residues. Trimming took 6 bases from V and 4 from J; bases not matched to a gene: 6. The CDR3 DNA sequence: TGTGCCTGTAGGGACAGGGGGCGAGGCACTGAAGCTTTCTTT. This sequence encodes CACRDRGRGTEAFF. Full variable domain (remainder filled in from reference TRBV30 and TRBJ1-1): SQTIHQWPATLVQPVGSPLSLECTVEGTSNPNLYWYRQAAGRGLQLLFYSVGIGQISSEVPQNLSASRPQDRQFILSSKKLLLSDSGFYLCACRDRGRGTEAFFGQGTRLTVV.

The chain joins TRBV5-1 to TRBJ2-1; TRBD1 might be the D (7 bases). This CDR3 contains 15 residues. V dropped 5 bases and J dropped 2 bases, with 14 bases sitting between them. Germline lookup yields CDR1 SGHRS and CDR2 YFSETQ. The CDR3 region is CASRQGTEPYNEQFF. The DNA of the CDR3 is TGCGCCAGCAGACAGGGGACTGAGCCCTACAATGAGCAGTTCTTC.

The rearrangement joins TRBV2 to TRBJ2-2, with a possible D match to TRBD2 (5 bases). Deletions cut 8 bases from V and 0 bases from J, with 13 bases between. In germline, CDR1 is SNHLY, CDR2 FYNNEI. This CDR3 is built from 15 residues. The CDR3 DNA follows: TGTGCCAGCTCGAGTAGCGCCTCGAACACCGGGGAGCTGTTTTTT. This gives the protein CASSSSASNTGELFF.